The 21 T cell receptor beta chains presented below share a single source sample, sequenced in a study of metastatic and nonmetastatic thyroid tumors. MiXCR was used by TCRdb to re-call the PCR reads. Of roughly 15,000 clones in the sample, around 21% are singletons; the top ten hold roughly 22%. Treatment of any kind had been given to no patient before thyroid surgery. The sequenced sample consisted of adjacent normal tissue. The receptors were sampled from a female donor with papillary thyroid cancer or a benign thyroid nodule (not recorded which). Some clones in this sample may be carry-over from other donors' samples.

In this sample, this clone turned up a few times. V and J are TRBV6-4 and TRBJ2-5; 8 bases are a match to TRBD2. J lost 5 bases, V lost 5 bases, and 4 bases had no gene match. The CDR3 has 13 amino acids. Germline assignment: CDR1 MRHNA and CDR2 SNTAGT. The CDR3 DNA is TGTGCCAGCAGTAGCGGGAGTGGGGAGACCCAGTACTTC. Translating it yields CASSSGSGETQYF.

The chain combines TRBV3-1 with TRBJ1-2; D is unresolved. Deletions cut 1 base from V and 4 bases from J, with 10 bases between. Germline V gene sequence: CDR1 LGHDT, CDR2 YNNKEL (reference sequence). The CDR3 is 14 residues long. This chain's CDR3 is CASSQVGDFYGYTF. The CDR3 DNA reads TGTGCCAGCAGCCAAGTAGGTGACTTCTATGGCTACACCTTC. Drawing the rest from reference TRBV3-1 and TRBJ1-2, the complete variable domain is DTAVSQTPKYLVTQMGNDKSIKCEQNLGHDTMYWYKQDSKKFLKIMFSYNNKELIINETVPNRFSPKSPDKAHLNLHINSLELGDSAVYFCASSQVGDFYGYTFGSGTRLTVV.

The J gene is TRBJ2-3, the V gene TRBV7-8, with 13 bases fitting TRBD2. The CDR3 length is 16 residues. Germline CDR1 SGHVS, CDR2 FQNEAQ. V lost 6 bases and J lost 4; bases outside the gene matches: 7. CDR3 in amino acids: CASRFGLAGVPDTQYF. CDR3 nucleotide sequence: TGTGCCAGCAGGTTCGGACTAGCGGGAGTCCCAGATACGCAGTATTTT.

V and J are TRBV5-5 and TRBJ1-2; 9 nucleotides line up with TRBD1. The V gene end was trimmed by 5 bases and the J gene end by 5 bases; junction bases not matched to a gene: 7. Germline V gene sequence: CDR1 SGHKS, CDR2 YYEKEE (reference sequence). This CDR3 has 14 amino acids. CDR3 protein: CASRPGTGIYGYTF. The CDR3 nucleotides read TGTGCCAGCAGACCCGGGACAGGGATATATGGCTACACCTTC.

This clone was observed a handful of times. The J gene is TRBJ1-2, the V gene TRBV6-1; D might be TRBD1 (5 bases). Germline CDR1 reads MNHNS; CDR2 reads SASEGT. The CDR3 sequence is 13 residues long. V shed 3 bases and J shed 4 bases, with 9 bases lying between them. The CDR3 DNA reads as TGTGCCAGCAGTGACAGGGATTCCTATGGCTACACCTTC. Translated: CASSDRDSYGYTF.

The CDR3 is CSAKYSGATDTQYF. CDR3 nucleotide sequence: TGCAGTGCTAAGTATAGCGGGGCAACAGATACGCAGTATTTT. The chain carries TRBV20-1 and TRBJ2-3, with 8 bases matching TRBD2. V trimming: 4 bases; J trimming: 3 bases; junction bases outside the gene matches: 6. Germline V gene sequence: CDR1 DFQATT, CDR2 SNEGSKA (reference sequence). The CDR3 extends over 14 amino acids.

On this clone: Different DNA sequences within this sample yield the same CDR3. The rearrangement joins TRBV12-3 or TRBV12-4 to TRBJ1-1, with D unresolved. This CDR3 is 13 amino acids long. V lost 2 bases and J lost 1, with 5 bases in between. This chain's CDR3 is CASSLSGNTEAFF. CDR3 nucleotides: TGTGCCAGCAGTTTAAGCGGGAACACTGAAGCTTTCTTT.

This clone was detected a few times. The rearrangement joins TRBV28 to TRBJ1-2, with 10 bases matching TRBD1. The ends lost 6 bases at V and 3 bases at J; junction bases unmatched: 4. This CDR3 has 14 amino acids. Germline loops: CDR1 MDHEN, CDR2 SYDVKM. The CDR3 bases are TGTGCCAGCAGGAGGGACAGGGGATACTATGGCTACACCTTC. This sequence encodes CASRRDRGYYGYTF.

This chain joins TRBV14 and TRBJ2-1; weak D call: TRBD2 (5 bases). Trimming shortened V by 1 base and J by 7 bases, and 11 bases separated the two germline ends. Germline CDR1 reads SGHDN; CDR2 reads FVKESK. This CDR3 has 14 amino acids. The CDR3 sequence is CASSQAGVGNEQFF. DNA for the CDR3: TGTGCCAGCAGCCAAGCCGGGGTTGGTAATGAGCAGTTCTTC.

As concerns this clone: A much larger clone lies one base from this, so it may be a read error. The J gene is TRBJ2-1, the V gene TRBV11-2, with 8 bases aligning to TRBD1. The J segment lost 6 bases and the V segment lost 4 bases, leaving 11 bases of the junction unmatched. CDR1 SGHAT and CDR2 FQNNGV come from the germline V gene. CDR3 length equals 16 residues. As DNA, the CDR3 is TGTGCCAGCAGCTCGAGACAGGGGTCCAGCGGCAATGAGCAGTTCTTC. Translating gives CASSSRQGSSGNEQFF.

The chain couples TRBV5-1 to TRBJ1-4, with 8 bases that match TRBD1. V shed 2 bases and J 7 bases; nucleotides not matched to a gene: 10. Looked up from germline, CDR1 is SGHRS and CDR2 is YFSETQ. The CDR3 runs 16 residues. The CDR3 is CASSLGQGAGREKLFF. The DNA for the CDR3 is TGCGCCAGCAGCTTAGGGCAGGGGGCAGGTCGTGAAAAACTGTTTTTT.

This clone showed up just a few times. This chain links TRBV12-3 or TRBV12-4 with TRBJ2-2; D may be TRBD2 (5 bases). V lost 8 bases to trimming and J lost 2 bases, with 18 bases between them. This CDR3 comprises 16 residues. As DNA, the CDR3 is TGTGCCAGCTTTAAAGGGAGTACGGCCAACACCGGGGAGCTGTTTTTT. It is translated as CASFKGSTANTGELFF.

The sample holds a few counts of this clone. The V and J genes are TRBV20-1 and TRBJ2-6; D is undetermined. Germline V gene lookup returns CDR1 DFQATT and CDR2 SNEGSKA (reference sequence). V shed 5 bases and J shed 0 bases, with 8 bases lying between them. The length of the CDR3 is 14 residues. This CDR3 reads CSALTDSGANVLTF. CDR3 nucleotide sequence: TGCAGTGCTTTGACGGACTCTGGGGCCAACGTCCTGACTTTC.

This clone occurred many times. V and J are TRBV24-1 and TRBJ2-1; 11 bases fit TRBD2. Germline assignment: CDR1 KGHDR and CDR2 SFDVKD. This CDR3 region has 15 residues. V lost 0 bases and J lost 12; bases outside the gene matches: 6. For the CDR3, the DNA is TGTGCCACCAGTGATTTGACACTAGCGGGGGAAACGCAGTTCTTC. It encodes CATSDLTLAGETQFF.

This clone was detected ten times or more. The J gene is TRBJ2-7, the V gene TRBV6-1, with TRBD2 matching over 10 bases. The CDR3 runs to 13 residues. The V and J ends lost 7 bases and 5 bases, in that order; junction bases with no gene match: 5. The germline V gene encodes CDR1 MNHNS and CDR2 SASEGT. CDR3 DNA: TGTGCCAGCAAGGCTAGCGGGAGTGACGAGCAGTACTTC. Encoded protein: CASKASGSDEQYF.

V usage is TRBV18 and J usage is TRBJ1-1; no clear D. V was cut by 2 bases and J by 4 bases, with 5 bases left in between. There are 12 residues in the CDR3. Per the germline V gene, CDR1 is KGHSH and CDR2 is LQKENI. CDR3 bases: TGTGCCAGCTCACCAAGCATCACTGAAGCTTTCTTT. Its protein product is CASSPSITEAFF.

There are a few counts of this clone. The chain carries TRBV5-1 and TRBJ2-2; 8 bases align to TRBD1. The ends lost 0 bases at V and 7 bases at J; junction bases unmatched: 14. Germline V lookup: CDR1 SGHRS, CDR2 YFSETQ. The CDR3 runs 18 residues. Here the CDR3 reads CASSLVATGASFGGELFF. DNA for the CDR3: TGCGCCAGCAGCTTGGTCGCGACAGGGGCTTCTTTTGGCGGGGAGCTGTTTTTT.

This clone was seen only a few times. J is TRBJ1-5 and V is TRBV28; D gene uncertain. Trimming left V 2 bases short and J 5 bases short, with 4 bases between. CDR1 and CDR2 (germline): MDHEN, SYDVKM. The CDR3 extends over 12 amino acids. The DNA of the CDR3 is TGTGCCAGCAGTTTAGCCGATCAGCCCCAGCATTTT. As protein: CASSLADQPQHF.

The CDR3 DNA reads TGCAGTGCTAGAGATACGGGGGCCAACGTCCTGACTTTC. Amino acids: CSARDTGANVLTF. The gene calls are TRBV20-1 and TRBJ2-6; D ambiguous. Trimming took off 0 bases at V and 4 bases at J, with 4 bases between the two ends. This CDR3 contains 13 residues. The germline CDR1 and CDR2 sequences are DFQATT and SNEGSKA (reference sequence).

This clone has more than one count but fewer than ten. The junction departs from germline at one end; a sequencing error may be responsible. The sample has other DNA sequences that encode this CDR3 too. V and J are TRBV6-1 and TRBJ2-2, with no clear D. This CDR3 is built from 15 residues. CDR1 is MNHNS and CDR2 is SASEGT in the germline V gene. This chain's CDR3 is CASRKGGLNTGELFF. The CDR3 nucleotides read TGTGCCAGCAGAAAGGGCGGTTTGAACACCGGTGAGCTGTTTTTT.

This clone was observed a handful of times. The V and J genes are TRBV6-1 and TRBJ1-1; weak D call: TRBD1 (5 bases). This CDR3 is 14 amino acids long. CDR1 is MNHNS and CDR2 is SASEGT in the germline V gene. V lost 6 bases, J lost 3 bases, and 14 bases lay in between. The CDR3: CASRMSGADTEAFF. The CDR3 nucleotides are TGTGCCAGCAGAATGAGCGGGGCTGACACTGAAGCTTTCTTT.